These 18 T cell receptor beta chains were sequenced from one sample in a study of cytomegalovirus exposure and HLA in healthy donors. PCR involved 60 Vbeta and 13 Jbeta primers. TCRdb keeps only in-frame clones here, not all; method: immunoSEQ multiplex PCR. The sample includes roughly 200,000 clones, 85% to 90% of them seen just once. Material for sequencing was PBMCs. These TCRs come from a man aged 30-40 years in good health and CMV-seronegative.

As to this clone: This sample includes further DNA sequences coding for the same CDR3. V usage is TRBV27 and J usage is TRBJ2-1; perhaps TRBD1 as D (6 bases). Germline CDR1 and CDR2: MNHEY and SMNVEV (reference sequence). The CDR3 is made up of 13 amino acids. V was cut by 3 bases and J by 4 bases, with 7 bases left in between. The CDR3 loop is CASSLGAYNEQFF. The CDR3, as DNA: TGTGCCAGCAGTTTGGGGGCGTACAATGAGCAGTTCTTC.

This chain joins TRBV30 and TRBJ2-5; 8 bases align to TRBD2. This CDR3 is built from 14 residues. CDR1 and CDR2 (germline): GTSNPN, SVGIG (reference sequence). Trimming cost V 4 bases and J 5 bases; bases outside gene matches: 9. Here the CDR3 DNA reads TGTGCCTGGACCGCCGGGGGGGCACGGGAGACCCAGTACTTC. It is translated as CAWTAGGARETQYF.

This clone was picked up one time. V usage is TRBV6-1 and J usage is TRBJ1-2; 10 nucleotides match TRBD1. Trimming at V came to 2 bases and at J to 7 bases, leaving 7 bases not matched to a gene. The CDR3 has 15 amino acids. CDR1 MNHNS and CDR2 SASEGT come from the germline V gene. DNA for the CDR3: TGTGCCAGCAGTGAACCGGGACAGGGGAATTTTGGCTACACCTTC. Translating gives CASSEPGQGNFGYTF.

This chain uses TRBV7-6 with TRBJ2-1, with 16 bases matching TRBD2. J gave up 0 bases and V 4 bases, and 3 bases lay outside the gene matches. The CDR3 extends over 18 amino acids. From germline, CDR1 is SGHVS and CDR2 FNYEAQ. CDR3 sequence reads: CASSSGLAGGHSYNEQFF. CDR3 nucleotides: TGTGCCAGCAGCTCGGGACTAGCGGGGGGGCACTCCTACAATGAGCAGTTCTTC.

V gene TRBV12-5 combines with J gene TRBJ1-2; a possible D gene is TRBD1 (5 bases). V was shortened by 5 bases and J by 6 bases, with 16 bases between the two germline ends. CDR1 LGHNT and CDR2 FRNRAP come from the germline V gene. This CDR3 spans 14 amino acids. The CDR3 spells CASGQGEGRHGYTF. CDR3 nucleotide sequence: TGTGCTAGTGGTCAAGGGGAGGGCAGACATGGCTACACCTTC. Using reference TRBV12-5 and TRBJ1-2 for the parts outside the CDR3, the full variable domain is DARVTQTPRHKVTEMGQEVTMRCQPILGHNTVFWYRQTMMQGLELLAYFRNRAPLDDSGMPKDRFSAEMPDATLATLKIQPSEPRDSAVYFCASGQGEGRHGYTFGSGTRLTVV.

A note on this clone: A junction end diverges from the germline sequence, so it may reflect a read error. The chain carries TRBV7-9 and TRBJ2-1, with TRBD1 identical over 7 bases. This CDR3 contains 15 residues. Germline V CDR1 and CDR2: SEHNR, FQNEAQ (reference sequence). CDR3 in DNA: TGTTCCAGCAGCTCCGGGACAGCCCCGGACAATGAGCAGTTCTTC. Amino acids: CSSSSGTAPDNEQFF.

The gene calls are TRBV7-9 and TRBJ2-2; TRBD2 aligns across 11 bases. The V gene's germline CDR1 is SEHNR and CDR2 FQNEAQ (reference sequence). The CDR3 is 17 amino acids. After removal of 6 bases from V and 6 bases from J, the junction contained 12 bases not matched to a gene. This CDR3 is CASSIKTSGIVSGELFF. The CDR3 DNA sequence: TGTGCCAGCAGTATTAAGACTAGCGGGATTGTCTCCGGGGAGCTGTTTTTT.

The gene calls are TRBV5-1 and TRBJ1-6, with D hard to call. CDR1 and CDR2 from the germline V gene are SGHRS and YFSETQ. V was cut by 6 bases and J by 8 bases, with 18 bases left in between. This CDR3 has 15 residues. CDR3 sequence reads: CASKDLAGSYSPLHF. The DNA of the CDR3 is TGCGCCAGCAAGGACTTGGCCGGCTCGTATTCACCCCTCCACTTT.

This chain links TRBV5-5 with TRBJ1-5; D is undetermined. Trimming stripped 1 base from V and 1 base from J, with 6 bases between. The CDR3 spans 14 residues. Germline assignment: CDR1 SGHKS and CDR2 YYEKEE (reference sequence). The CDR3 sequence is CASSLWESNQPQHF. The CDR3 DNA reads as TGTGCCAGCAGCTTGTGGGAGAGCAATCAGCCCCAGCATTTT.

The CDR3 nucleotides read TGCGCCTTCCGGGACAGGGAGACCTCCTACGAGCAGTACTTC. This encodes CAFRDRETSYEQYF. V gene TRBV5-1 combines with J gene TRBJ2-7; 9 positions agree with TRBD1. The CDR3 length is 14 residues. V shed 10 bases, J shed 0 bases, and the junction held 8 bases outside the gene matches. Germline V CDR1 and CDR2: SGHRS, YFSETQ.

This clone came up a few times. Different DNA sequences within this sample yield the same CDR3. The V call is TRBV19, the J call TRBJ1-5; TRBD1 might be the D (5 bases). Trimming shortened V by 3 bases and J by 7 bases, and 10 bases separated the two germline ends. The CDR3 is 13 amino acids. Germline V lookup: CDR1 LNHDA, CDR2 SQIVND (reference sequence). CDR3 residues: CASSISGGQPQHF. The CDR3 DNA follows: TGTGCCAGTAGTATTTCCGGGGGGCAGCCCCAGCATTTT.

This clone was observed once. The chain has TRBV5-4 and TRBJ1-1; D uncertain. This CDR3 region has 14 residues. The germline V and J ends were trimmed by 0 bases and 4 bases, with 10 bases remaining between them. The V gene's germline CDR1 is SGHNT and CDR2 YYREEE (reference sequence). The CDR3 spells CASSLERGRTEAFF. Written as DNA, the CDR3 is TGTGCCAGCAGCTTGGAAAGAGGGCGCACTGAAGCTTTCTTT.

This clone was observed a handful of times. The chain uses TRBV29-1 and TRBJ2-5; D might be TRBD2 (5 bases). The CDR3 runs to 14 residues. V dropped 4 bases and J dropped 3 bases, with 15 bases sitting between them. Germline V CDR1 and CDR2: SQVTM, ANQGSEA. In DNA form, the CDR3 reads TGCAGCGTTGGGCAGAGGGCCCGTAAAGAGACCCAGTACTTC. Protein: CSVGQRARKETQYF.

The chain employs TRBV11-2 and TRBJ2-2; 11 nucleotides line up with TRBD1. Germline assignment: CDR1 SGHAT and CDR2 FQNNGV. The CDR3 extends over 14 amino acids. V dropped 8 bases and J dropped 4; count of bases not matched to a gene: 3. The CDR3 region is CASYGTGGTGELFF. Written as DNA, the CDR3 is TGTGCCAGCTACGGGACAGGGGGCACCGGGGAGCTGTTTTTT.

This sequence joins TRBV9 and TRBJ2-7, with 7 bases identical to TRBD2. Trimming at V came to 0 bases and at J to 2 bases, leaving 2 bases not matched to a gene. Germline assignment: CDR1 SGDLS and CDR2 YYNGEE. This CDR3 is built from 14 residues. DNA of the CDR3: TGTGCCAGCAGCGTAGGCGGGACTACCTACGAGCAGTACTTC. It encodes CASSVGGTTYEQYF. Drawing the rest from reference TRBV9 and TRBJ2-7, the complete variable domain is DSGVTQTPKHLITATGQRVTLRCSPRSGDLSVYWYQQSLDQGLQFLIQYYNGEERAKGNILERFSAQQFPDLHSELNLSSLELGDSALYFCASSVGGTTYEQYFGPGTRLTVT.

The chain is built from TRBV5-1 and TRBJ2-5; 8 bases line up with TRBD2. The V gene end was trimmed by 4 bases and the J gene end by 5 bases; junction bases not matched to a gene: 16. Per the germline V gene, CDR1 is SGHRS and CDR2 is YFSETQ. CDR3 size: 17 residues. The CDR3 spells CASSKSGTSYFTETQYF. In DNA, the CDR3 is TGCGCCAGCAGCAAATCTGGGACTAGTTATTTTACGGAGACCCAGTACTTC.

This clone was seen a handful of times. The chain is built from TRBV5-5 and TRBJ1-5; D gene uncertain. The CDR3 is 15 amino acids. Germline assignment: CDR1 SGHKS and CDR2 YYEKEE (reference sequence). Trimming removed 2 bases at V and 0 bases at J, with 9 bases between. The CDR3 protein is CASSFNRDSNQPQHF. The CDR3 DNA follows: TGTGCCAGCAGCTTCAACAGAGATAGCAATCAGCCCCAGCATTTT.

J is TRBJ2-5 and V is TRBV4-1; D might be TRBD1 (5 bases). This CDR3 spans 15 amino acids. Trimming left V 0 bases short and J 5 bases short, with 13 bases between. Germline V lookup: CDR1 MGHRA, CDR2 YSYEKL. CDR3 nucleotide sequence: TGCGCCAGCAGCCAAGACGAAGGGCACAGGGAGACCCAGTACTTC. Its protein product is CASSQDEGHRETQYF.